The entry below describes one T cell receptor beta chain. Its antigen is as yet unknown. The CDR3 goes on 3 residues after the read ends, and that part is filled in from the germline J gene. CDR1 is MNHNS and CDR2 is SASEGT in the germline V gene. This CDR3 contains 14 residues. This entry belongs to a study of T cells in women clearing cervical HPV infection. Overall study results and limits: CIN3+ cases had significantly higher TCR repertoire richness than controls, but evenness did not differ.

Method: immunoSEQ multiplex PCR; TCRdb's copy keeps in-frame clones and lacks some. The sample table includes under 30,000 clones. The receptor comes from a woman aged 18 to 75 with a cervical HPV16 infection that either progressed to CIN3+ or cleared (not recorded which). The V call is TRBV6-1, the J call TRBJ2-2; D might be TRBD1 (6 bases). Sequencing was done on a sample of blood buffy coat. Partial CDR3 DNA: TGTGCCAGCAGTGCTATGAGGGGGAACGAAAAG. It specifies CASSAMRGNEK. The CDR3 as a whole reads CASSAMRGNEKLFF.